This T cell receptor beta chain is from a study of Tregs in tolerant kidney transplant recipients. Study as a whole: Recipients received nonmyeloablative bone marrow transplants from related graft donors, with transient mixed chimerism.

The CDR3 extends over 13 amino acids. V was cut by 2 bases and J by 4 bases, with 8 bases left in between. Looked up from germline, CDR1 is SGHVS and CDR2 is FQNEAQ. Unstimulated Tregs (CD4+CD25+CD127-) and CD4+CD25- non-Tregs were sorted from PBMCs. Of note for this clone: The read terminates 3 residues before the CDR3 end, so the remaining end is supplied by the germline J gene.

The repertoire was sequenced with immunoSEQ multiplex PCR; TCRdb's copy has only in-frame clones and lacks some. This table lists roughly 50,000 clones. This specimen consisted of CD4+ T cells from blood, obtained before the transplant. The source is a human donor who received a combined kidney and bone marrow transplant. This sequence joins TRBV7-8 and TRBJ1-1, with D possibly TRBD1 on 5 matching bases. The CDR3 here is CASSLKRGTEAFF. The covered CDR3 bases are TGTGCCAGCAGCTTAAAGAGGGGCACTGAA. Full variable domain (outside the CDR3, taken from reference TRBV7-8 and TRBJ1-1): GAGVSQSPRYKVAKRGQDVALRCDPISGHVSLFWYQQALGQGPEFLTYFQNEAQLDKSGLPSDRFFAERPEGSVSTLKIQRTQQEDSAVYLCASSLKRGTEAFFGQGTRLTVV.